Below are 21 T cell receptor beta chains sequenced from a single sample in a study of metastatic and nonmetastatic thyroid tumors. Every patient underwent thyroid surgery untreated. TCRdb reprocessed the PCR reads using MiXCR. The data contain around 18,000 clones, around 13% of them singletons. What was sequenced was blood. The receptors here all came from a female donor with papillary thyroid cancer or a benign thyroid nodule (not recorded which). Some clones in this sample may be carry-over from other donors' samples.

The chain carries TRBV5-1 and TRBJ2-3; TRBD2 matches at 12 bases. Germline V CDR1 and CDR2: SGHRS, YFSETQ. With V trimmed by 3 bases and J by 5 bases, 10 bases remained unmatched. The CDR3 contains 17 residues. The DNA for the CDR3 is TGCGCCAGCAGCTCGACGACTAGCGGGGGATCTGGAGATACGCAGTATTTT. Protein product: CASSSTTSGGSGDTQYF.

This clone appeared a few times. This chain links TRBV27 with TRBJ1-2, with 7 nucleotides matching TRBD1. Unmatched junction bases numbered 13, after V lost 7 bases and J lost 2 bases. This CDR3 region has 16 residues. CDR1 MNHEY and CDR2 SMNVEV come from the germline V gene (reference sequence). CDR3 sequence: CASTQSAETGNYGYTF. CDR3 bases: TGTGCCAGCACCCAAAGTGCCGAGACAGGGAACTATGGCTACACCTTC.

This clone was recorded many times. The chain recombines TRBV5-5 with TRBJ1-1; D uncertain. This CDR3 is 14 amino acids long. CDR1 and CDR2 (germline): SGHKS, YYEKEE (reference sequence). The germline V and J ends were trimmed by 2 bases and 1 base, with 9 bases remaining between them. This CDR3 is CASSFAVRNTEAFF. DNA of the CDR3: TGTGCCAGCAGCTTTGCAGTTAGGAACACTGAAGCTTTCTTT.

This clone was observed at least ten times. CDR3 in amino acids: CASSQEWGQISPLHF. The CDR3 region has the DNA TGCGCCAGCAGCCAAGAATGGGGACAGATCTCACCCCTCCACTTT. The chain carries TRBV4-3 and TRBJ1-6; 7 bases map to TRBD1. V was pared by 0 bases and J by 10 bases, with 6 bases of the junction left unmatched. The CDR3 is 15 amino acids. Germline CDR1 is LGHNA and CDR2 is YSLEER.

This clone was picked up a small number of times. The J gene is TRBJ2-7, the V gene TRBV20-1; D is perhaps TRBD1 (5 bases). Per germline, CDR1 DFQATT and CDR2 SNEGSKA (reference sequence). The V and J ends lost 6 bases and 3 bases respectively, with 9 bases between them. The CDR3 length is 11 residues. DNA for the CDR3: TGCAGTGCCCAGACAGACTACGAGCAGTACTTC. It translates to CSAQTDYEQYF.

This clone counts as medium-sized. The chain uses TRBV2 and TRBJ1-5; D unclear. V gave up 4 bases and J gave up 12 bases, with 16 bases separating them. Germline loops: CDR1 SNHLY, CDR2 FYNNEI. This CDR3 region has 13 residues. CDR3 residues: CASSGDGAGIQHF. As DNA, the CDR3 is TGTGCCAGCAGTGGCGACGGAGCTGGAATCCAGCATTTT.

This clone has at least ten counts. J is TRBJ2-3 and V is TRBV19; 7 nucleotides line up with TRBD1. CDR1 and CDR2 from the germline V gene are LNHDA and SQIVND (reference sequence). The junction had 5 bases not matched to a gene; V was cut back by 3 bases and J by 2 bases. This CDR3 contains 15 residues. Here the CDR3 reads CASSITGDNTDTQYF. CDR3 coding DNA: TGTGCCAGTAGTATTACAGGGGACAACACAGATACGCAGTATTTT.

About this clone: Relative to the germline gene, one junction end is altered; a read error may explain this. The chain combines TRBV6-2 or TRBV6-3 with TRBJ2-7; possibly TRBD1 for D (6 bases). The CDR3 sequence is 13 residues long. From germline, CDR1 is MNHEY and CDR2 SVGEGT. DNA for the CDR3: TGTGCAAGCAGTATGGGGGCCCCCTACGAGAAGTACTTC. As protein: CASSMGAPYEKYF.

This clone showed up many times. CDR3 nucleotide sequence: TGCAGCGTTGAGCGGGGGGATGACTATGGCTACACCTTC. Protein sequence: CSVERGDDYGYTF. The chain is built from TRBV29-1 and TRBJ1-2; maybe TRBD1 (5 bases). This CDR3 region has 13 residues. Per germline, CDR1 SQVTM and CDR2 ANQGSEA. V was shortened by 3 bases and J by 3 bases, with 11 bases between the two germline ends.

This clone was seen at least ten times. The chain is built from TRBV20-1 and TRBJ1-3; weak D call: TRBD1 (6 bases). This CDR3 region has 14 residues. Germline CDR1 is DFQATT and CDR2 is SNEGSKA (reference sequence). V was cut by 7 bases and J by 0 bases, with 13 bases left in between. The CDR3 bases are TGCAGTGTTGACGGGGGCAACTCTGGAAACACCATATATTTT. This translates into CSVDGGNSGNTIYF.

This clone was picked up many times. The chain joins TRBV18 to TRBJ1-2; no definite D call. The CDR3 loop spans 15 amino acids. V dropped 8 bases and J dropped 4 bases, with 20 bases sitting between them. CDR1 is KGHSH, CDR2 LQKENI, per germline. CDR3 DNA sequence: TGTGCCAGCCAAGCCACAACTTCATCGCTCTATGGCTACACCTTC. This gives the protein CASQATTSSLYGYTF.

The genes are TRBV3-1 and TRBJ2-7; a weak D match, TRBD2 (7 bases). Trimming took off 0 bases at V and 3 bases at J, with 21 bases between the two ends. CDR3 size: 18 residues. Per the germline V gene, CDR1 is LGHDT and CDR2 is YNNKEL (reference sequence). The CDR3 coding sequence is TGTGCCAGCAGCCAAGAGGGGGGGCCAACCCCGCCTTTCTACGAGCAGTACTTC. It translates to CASSQEGGPTPPFYEQYF.

This clone was recorded at least ten times. This chain uses TRBV28 with TRBJ2-5, with TRBD2 matching over 9 bases. Losses at the gene ends were 5 bases for V and 0 bases for J; bases not matched to a gene: 10. The CDR3 length is 17 residues. The germline V gene has CDR1 MDHEN and CDR2 SYDVKM. CDR3 nucleotide sequence: TGTGCCAGCAGTGCCGGTTTTGCGGGGGGGAACCAAGAGACCCAGTACTTC. It codes for CASSAGFAGGNQETQYF.

This clone was seen at least ten times. The chain carries TRBV18 and TRBJ1-1; D is unclear. CDR1 is KGHSH and CDR2 is LQKENI in the germline V gene. CDR3 length equals 12 residues. Between the trimmed V and J ends, which lost 2 bases and 1 base, there was a span of 2 bases. The CDR3 DNA reads as TGTGCCAGCTCACCAAGGAACACTGAAGCTTTCTTT. Amino acids: CASSPRNTEAFF.

The chain carries TRBV11-2 and TRBJ2-1; 8 bases map to TRBD2. The CDR3 loop spans 20 amino acids. CDR1 and CDR2 (germline): SGHAT, FQNNGV. Germline trimming cut 7 bases from V and 0 bases from J; bases unmatched to any gene: 20. The CDR3: CASKKIYLLERESSYNEQFF. Here the CDR3 DNA reads TGTGCCAGCAAGAAGATCTATTTATTGGAGCGGGAGAGCTCCTACAATGAGCAGTTCTTC.

The chain links TRBV6-1 to TRBJ2-7, with D possibly matching TRBD2 (5 bases). V was clipped by 0 bases and J by 6 bases, with 12 bases between them. CDR3 length: 14 amino acids. Looked up from germline, CDR1 is MNHNS and CDR2 is SASEGT. In nucleotides, the CDR3 is TGTGCCAGCAGTGAAGCGGGAGAAGTAGGCGAGCAGTACTTC. Protein sequence: CASSEAGEVGEQYF.

The rearrangement uses TRBV11-2 and TRBJ2-1; 15 bases match TRBD2. With V trimmed by 5 bases and J by 3 bases, 8 bases remained unmatched. This CDR3 is built from 18 residues. CDR1 SGHAT and CDR2 FQNNGV come from the germline V gene. CDR3 DNA: TGTGCCAGCAGCCCCCGGACTAGCGGGAGGGGGGACTACAATGAGCAGTTCTTC. Amino acids: CASSPRTSGRGDYNEQFF.

This clone appeared many times. The J gene is TRBJ2-7, the V gene TRBV5-6; 12 nucleotides match TRBD1. With 0 bases clipped from V and 6 bases from J, the junction kept 4 bases outside the gene matches. Germline V CDR1 and CDR2: SGHDT, YYEEEE. The length of the CDR3 is 15 residues. DNA for the CDR3: TGTGCCAGCAGCTTGGGGGACAGGGGGCTAAGCGAGCAGTACTTC. As protein: CASSLGDRGLSEQYF.

About this clone: Given a much more abundant clone one base away, this may be a read error. The chain joins TRBV5-4 to TRBJ2-1; possible D gene TRBD2, 6 bases. Trimming removed 5 bases at V and 5 bases at J, with 17 bases between. CDR3 length equals 15 residues. Germline V gives CDR1 SGHNT, CDR2 YYREEE (reference sequence). In DNA, the CDR3 is TGTGCCAGCAGATTGCCGGGAGCCGGGAACAATGAGCAGTTCTTC. It is translated as CASRLPGAGNNEQFF.

This clone was counted ten times or more. The chain uses TRBV7-2 and TRBJ1-6; 8 nucleotides align to TRBD1. Germline CDR1 and CDR2: SGHTA and FQGNSA. The ends lost 4 bases at V and 5 bases at J; junction bases unmatched: 4. CDR3 length equals 15 residues. The CDR3 region is CASSSGTGDNSPLHF. As DNA, the CDR3 is TGTGCCAGCAGCTCGGGGACAGGTGATAATTCACCCCTCCACTTT. Complete variable domain (other parts from reference TRBV7-2 and TRBJ1-6): GAGVSQSPSNKVTEKGKDVELRCDPISGHTALYWYRQSLGQGLEFLIYFQGNSAPDKSGLPSDRFSAERTGGSVSTLTIQRTQQEDSAVYLCASSSGTGDNSPLHFGNGTRLTVT.

Ten or more counts support this clone. The junction departs from the called germline gene at one end, perhaps through a read error. The chain is built from TRBV7-2 and TRBJ2-7, with D maybe TRBD2 (7 bases). The CDR3 runs to 15 residues. The germline V gene encodes CDR1 SGHTA and CDR2 FQGNSA. The CDR3 nucleotides read TGTGCCAACAGCCCTTGGGGGGGGGCCTCTTACGAGCAGTACTTC. Translation: CANSPWGGASYEQYF.